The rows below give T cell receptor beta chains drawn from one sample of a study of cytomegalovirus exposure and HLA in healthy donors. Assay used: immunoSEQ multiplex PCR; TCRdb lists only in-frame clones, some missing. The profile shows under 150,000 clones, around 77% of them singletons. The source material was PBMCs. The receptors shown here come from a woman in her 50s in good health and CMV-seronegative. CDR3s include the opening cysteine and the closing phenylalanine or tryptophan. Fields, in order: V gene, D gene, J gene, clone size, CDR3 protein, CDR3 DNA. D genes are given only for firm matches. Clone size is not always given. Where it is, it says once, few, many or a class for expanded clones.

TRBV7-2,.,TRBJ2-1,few,CASSFGVNEQFF,TGTGCCAGCAGCTTCGGGGTCAATGAGCAGTTCTTC
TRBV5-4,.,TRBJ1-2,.,CASSLEPTGDYGYTF,TGTGCCAGCAGCTTGGAACCCACCGGGGACTATGGCTACACCTTC
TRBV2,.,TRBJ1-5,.,CASSGGMDSAYSNQPQHF,TGTGCCAGCAGTGGAGGGATGGACAGTGCGTATAGCAATCAGCCCCAGCATTTT
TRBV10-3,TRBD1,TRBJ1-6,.,CAISEGQADDSPLHF,TGTGCCATCAGTGAGGGACAGGCCGATGATTCACCCCTCCACTTT
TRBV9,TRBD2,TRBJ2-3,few,CASSAGPSGVGTQYF,TGTGCCAGCAGCGCGGGACCTAGCGGCGTCGGGACGCAGTATTTT
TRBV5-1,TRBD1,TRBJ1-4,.,CASSSDGQVGEKLFF,TGCGCCAGCAGCTCAGACGGACAGGTCGGTGAAAAACTGTTTTTT
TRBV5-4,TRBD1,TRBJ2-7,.,CASSPTGGAHEQYF,TGTGCCAGCAGCCCAACAGGGGGTGCCCACGAGCAGTACTTC
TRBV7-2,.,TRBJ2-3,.,CASSSGPGGTDTQYF,TGTGCCAGCAGCTCGGGACCGGGGGGCACAGATACGCAGTATTTT
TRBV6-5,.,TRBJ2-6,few,CASSYDLLSGANVLTF,TGTGCCAGCAGTTACGACTTGCTGTCTGGGGCCAACGTCCTGACTTTC
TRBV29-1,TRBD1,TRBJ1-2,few,CSVRTGGGYGYTF,TGCAGCGTAAGGACAGGGGGGGGCTATGGCTACACCTTC
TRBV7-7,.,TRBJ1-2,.,CASSHSQGMDGYTF,TGTGCTAGCAGCCATTCACAGGGAATGGACGGCTACACCTTC
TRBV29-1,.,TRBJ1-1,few,CSVGRDFGTEAFF,TGCAGCGTTGGCCGGGACTTCGGCACTGAAGCTTTCTTT
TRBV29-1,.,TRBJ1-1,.,CSATDQGGTEAFF,TGCAGCGCCACAGATCAGGGCGGCACTGAAGCTTTCTTT
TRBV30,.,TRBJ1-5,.,CAWRSGYSNQPQHF,TGTGCCTGGAGGTCAGGGTATAGCAATCAGCCCCAGCATTTT
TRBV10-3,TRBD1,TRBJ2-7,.,CAISEIGTGVEQYF,TGTGCCATCAGTGAAATTGGGACAGGGGTCGAGCAGTACTTC
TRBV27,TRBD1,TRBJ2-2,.,CASRARQGRSGELFF,TGTGCCAGCAGGGCTAGACAGGGCCGGAGCGGGGAGCTGTTTTTT
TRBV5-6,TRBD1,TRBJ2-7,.,CASSYLGGPNLYEQYF,TGTGCCAGCAGCTACCTAGGGGGCCCCAACCTCTACGAGCAGTACTTC
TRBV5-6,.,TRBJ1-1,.,CASSQSGSLMNTEAFF,TGTGCCAGCAGCCAGTCAGGAAGCCTCATGAACACTGAAGCTTTCTTT
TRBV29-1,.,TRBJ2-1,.,CSVEDPRPSYNEQFF,TGCAGCGTTGAAGATCCGCGGCCCTCCTACAATGAGCAGTTCTTC
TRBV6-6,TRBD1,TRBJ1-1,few,CASSPTGGVPEAFF,TGTGCCAGCAGCCCGACAGGGGGCGTCCCTGAAGCTTTCTTT
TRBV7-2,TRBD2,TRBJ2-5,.,CASSSGLAWETQYF,TGTGCCAGCAGTTCGGGACTAGCATGGGAGACCCAGTACTTC
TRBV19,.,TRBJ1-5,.,CASSIDLRGGYQPQHF,TGTGCCAGTAGTATAGATCTTCGGGGAGGGTATCAGCCCCAGCATTTT
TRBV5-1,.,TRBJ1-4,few,CASSLGQGPTNEKLFF,TGCGCCAGCAGCCTTGGGCAGGGTCCGACTAATGAAAAACTGTTTTTT
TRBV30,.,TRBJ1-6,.,CAWSVPGQFSSYNSPLHF,TGTGCCTGGAGTGTTCCAGGACAGTTTAGCTCCTATAATTCACCCCTCCACTTT
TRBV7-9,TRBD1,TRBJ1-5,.,CASSNRGTGQPQHF,TGTGCCAGCAGCAACAGGGGAACTGGTCAGCCCCAGCATTTT
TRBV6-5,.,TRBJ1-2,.,CASRLDAGFGGYTF,TGTGCCAGCCGACTCGACGCGGGTTTTGGTGGCTACACCTTC
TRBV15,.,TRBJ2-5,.,CATSRDREGRTQYF,TGTGCCACCAGCAGAGATCGGGAAGGACGGACCCAGTACTTC
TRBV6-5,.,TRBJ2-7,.,CASSYRGGPYEQYF,TGTGCCAGCAGTTACAGGGGTGGCCCCTACGAGCAGTACTTC
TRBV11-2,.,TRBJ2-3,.,CASSLDRGYTDTQYF,TGTGCCAGCAGCTTAGATCGGGGTTACACAGATACGCAGTATTTT
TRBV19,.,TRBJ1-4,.,CASSPRRGGANEKLFF,TGTGCCAGTAGTCCCCGCCGGGGAGGGGCTAATGAAAAACTGTTTTTT
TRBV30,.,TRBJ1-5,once,CAWSKPRQVYSNQPQHF,TGTGCCTGGAGTAAACCTCGACAGGTTTATAGCAATCAGCCCCAGCATTTT
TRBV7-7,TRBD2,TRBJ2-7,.,CASSPGGISSYEQYF,TGTGCTAGCAGCCCCGGGGGGATCAGCTCCTACGAGCAGTACTTC
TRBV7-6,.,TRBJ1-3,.,CASSLAPGSGNTIYF,TGTGCCAGCAGCTTAGCGCCAGGTTCTGGAAACACCATATATTTT
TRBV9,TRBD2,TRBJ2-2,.,CASSGRLAGAKNTGELFF,TGTGCCAGCAGCGGGAGGCTAGCGGGGGCCAAGAACACCGGGGAGCTGTTTTTT
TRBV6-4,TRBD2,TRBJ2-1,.,CASSRTSRDEQFF,TGTGCCAGCAGCAGGACTAGCAGGGATGAGCAGTTCTTC
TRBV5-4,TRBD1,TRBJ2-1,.,CASSSGQGSPSYNEQFF,TGTGCCAGCAGCTCGGGACAGGGGTCCCCCTCCTACAATGAGCAGTTCTTC
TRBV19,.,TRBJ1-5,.,CASSITGTYSNQPQHF,TGTGCCAGTAGTATTACGGGAACCTATAGCAATCAGCCCCAGCATTTT
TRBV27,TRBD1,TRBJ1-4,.,CASSLGQGSANEKLFF,TGTGCCAGCAGTTTGGGACAGGGTTCAGCTAATGAAAAACTGTTTTTT
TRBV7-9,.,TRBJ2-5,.,CASSGTGEETQYF,TGTGCCAGCAGCGGGACTGGGGAAGAGACCCAGTACTTC
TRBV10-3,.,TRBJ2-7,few,CAISEKEGSSYEQYF,TGTGCCATCAGTGAGAAGGAGGGGAGTTCCTACGAGCAGTACTTC
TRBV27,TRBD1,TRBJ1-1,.,CASSIRTGLIADTEAFF,TGTGCCAGCAGTATCCGGACAGGCCTAATCGCGGACACTGAAGCTTTCTTT
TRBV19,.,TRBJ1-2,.,CASGQIYGYTF,TGTGCCAGTGGACAGATATATGGCTACACCTTC
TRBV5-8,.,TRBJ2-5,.,CASSLVLRETQYF,TGTGCCAGCAGCTTGGTCTTGAGAGAGACCCAGTACTTC
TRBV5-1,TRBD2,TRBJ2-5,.,CASRASGQETQYF,TGCGCCAGCAGGGCTAGCGGCCAAGAGACCCAGTACTTC
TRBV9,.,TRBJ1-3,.,CASSALPGGLSSGNTIYF,TGTGCCAGCAGCGCCCTACCGGGAGGCCTGAGCTCTGGAAACACCATATATTTT
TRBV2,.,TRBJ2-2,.,CASSRQAPGELFF,TGTGCCAGCAGTCGTCAGGCCCCCGGGGAGCTGTTTTTT
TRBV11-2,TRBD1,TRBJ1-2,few,CASSQDRVGAGYTF,TGTGCCAGCAGCCAAGACAGGGTGGGAGCTGGCTACACCTTC
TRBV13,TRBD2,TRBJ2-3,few,CATSTGGGASDTQYF,TGTGCCACCTCGACCGGCGGGGGGGCATCAGATACGCAGTATTTT
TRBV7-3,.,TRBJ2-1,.,CASSIDSNNEQFF,TGTGCCAGCAGCATCGACAGTAACAATGAGCAGTTCTTC
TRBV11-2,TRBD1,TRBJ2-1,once,CASSLGAGGLYNEQFF,TGTGCCAGCAGCTTAGGTGCAGGGGGTTTGTACAATGAGCAGTTCTTC
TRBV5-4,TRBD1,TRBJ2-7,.,CASSTLQGGLYEQYF,TGTGCCAGCAGCACGTTACAGGGGGGCCTGTACGAGCAGTACTTC
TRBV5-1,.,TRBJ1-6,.,CASSFGVSGGGSNNSPLHF,TGCGCCAGCAGCTTTGGGGTTTCGGGAGGGGGAAGCAATAATTCACCCCTCCACTTT
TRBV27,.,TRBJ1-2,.,CATKPGGSRAYGYTF,TGTGCCACCAAACCGGGGGGAAGCAGGGCCTATGGCTACACCTTC
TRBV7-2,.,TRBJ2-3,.,CASSLTWASTDTQYF,TGTGCCAGCAGCTTAACATGGGCTAGCACAGATACGCAGTATTTT
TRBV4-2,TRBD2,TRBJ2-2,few,CASSQAPSGVTGELFF,TGTGCCAGCAGCCAAGCCCCTAGCGGCGTCACCGGGGAGCTGTTTTTT
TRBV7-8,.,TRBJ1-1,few,CASSWTENTEAFF,TGTGCCAGCAGCTGGACAGAAAACACTGAAGCTTTCTTT
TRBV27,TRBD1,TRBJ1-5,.,CASSLGQGAQPQHF,TGTGCCAGCAGTCTAGGACAGGGGGCTCAGCCCCAGCATTTT